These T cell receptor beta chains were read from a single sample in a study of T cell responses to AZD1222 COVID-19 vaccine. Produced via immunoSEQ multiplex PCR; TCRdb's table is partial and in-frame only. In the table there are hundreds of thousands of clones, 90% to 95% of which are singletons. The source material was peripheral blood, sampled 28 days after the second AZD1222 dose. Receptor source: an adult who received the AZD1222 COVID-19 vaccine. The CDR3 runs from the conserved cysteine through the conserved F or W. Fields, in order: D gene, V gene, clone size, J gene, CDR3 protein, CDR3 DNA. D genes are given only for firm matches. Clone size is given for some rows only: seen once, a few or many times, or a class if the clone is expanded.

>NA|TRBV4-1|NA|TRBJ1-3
CASSQTPAVGNTIYF
TGCGCCAGCAGCCAGACCCCAGCCGTTGGAAACACCATATATTTT
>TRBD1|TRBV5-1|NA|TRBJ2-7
CASSPGTGIYEQYF
TGCGCCAGCAGCCCCGGGACAGGGATCTACGAGCAGTACTTC
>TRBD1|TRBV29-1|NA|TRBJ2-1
CSVERDRADEQFF
TGCAGCGTTGAGAGGGACAGGGCCGATGAGCAGTTCTTC
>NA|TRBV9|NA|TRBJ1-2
CASSARSSEDYGYTF
TGTGCCAGCAGCGCAAGGAGCTCGGAGGACTATGGCTACACCTTC
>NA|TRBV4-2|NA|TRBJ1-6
CASSQGEEYNSPLHF
TGTGCCAGCAGCCAAGGAGAGGAGTATAATTCACCCCTCCACTTT
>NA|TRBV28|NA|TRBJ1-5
CASSPAQGDQPQHF
TGTGCCAGCAGTCCCGCACAGGGAGATCAGCCCCAGCATTTT
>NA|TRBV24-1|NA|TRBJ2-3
CATSDDEVTDTQYF
TGTGCCACCAGTGACGACGAGGTTACAGATACGCAGTATTTT
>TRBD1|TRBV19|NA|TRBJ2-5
CASSKWTGVGETQYF
TGTGCCAGTAGTAAATGGACAGGGGTCGGGGAGACCCAGTACTTC
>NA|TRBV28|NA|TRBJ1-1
CASSLSSIKQAFF
TGTGCCAGCAGTTTATCCTCGATCAAACAAGCTTTCTTT
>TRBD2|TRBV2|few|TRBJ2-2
CASSEEPGLAGVTGELFF
TGTGCCAGCAGTGAAGAGCCTGGGCTAGCGGGAGTCACCGGGGAGCTGTTTTTT
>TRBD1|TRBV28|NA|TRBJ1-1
CATQQGLTSEAFF
TGTGCCACTCAACAGGGGTTGACAAGTGAAGCTTTCTTT
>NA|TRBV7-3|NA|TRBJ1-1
CASSLTPGQVINTEAFF
TGTGCCAGCAGCTTAACGCCCGGGCAGGTGATTAACACTGAAGCTTTCTTT
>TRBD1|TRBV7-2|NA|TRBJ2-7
CASKTGVGEQYF
TGTGCCAGCAAAACAGGGGTAGGGGAGCAGTACTTC
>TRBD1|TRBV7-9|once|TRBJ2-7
CASMPGQGPYEQYF
TGTGCCAGCATGCCGGGACAGGGCCCCTACGAGCAGTACTTC
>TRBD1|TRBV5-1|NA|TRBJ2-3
CASSLAGTGNRVADTQYF
TGCGCCAGCAGCTTGGCGGGGACAGGGAATCGTGTCGCAGATACGCAGTATTTT
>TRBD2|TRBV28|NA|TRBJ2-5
CASSSLEAGGRETQYF
TGTGCCAGCAGTTCACTCGAAGCGGGGGGGCGTGAGACCCAGTACTTC
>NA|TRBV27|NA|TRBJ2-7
CASSRQVARSYEQYF
TGTGCCAGCAGCCGACAGGTCGCAAGATCCTACGAGCAGTACTTC
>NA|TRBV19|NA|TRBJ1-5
CASSIQGLSRQPQHF
TGTGCCAGTAGTATACAAGGGTTATCAAGGCAGCCCCAGCATTTT
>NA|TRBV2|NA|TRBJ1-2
CASSEKRTASGYTF
TGTGCCAGCAGTGAAAAGAGGACAGCCTCCGGCTACACCTTC
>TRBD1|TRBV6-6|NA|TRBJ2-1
CASDRDRVGNEQFF
TGTGCCAGCGACCGAGACAGGGTCGGCAATGAGCAGTTCTTC
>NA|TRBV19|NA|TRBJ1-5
CASSMRGRGEAQHF
TGTGCCAGTAGTATGAGAGGGCGGGGTGAGGCCCAGCATTTT
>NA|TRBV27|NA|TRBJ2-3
CASSFGDTQYF
TGTGCCAGCAGTTTCGGAGATACGCAGTATTTT
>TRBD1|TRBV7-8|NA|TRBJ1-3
CASSLRGATIYF
TGTGCCAGCAGCCTCAGGGGGGCCACCATATATTTT
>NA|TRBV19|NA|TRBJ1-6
CASSRLNSPLHF
TGTGCCAGTAGCCGGCTTAATTCACCCCTCCACTTT
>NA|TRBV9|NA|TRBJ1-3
CASSVDWDRNTIYF
TGTGCCAGCAGCGTAGATTGGGACAGAAACACCATATATTTT
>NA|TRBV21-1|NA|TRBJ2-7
CASSKEPREQYF
TGTGCCAGCAGCAAAGAACCCCGCGAGCAGTACTTC
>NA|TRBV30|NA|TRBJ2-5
CAPKGTTYQETQYF
TGTGCCCCAAAGGGAACGACATACCAAGAGACCCAGTACTTC
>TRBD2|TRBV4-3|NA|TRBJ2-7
CASSQVWGASGLYEQYF
TGCGCCAGCAGCCAAGTATGGGGAGCTAGCGGACTCTACGAGCAGTACTTC
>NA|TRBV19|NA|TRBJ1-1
CASITQFGADTEAFF
TGTGCCAGTATTACCCAGTTCGGGGCGGACACTGAAGCTTTCTTT
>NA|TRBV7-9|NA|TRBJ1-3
CASSPRRFGNTIYF
TGTGCCAGCAGCCCCAGGCGTTTTGGAAACACCATATATTTT
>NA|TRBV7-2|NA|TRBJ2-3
CASSFSGTDTQYF
TGTGCCAGCAGCTTCTCGGGCACAGATACGCAGTATTTT
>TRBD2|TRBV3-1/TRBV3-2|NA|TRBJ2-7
CASSQDGLAGAYEQYF
TGTGCCAGCAGCCAAGACGGGCTAGCGGGAGCCTACGAGCAGTACTTC
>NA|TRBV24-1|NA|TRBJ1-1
CATSDLGYTEAFF
TGTGCCACCAGTGACCTCGGTTACACTGAAGCTTTCTTT
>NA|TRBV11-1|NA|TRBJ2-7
CASSPTDPWEQYF
TGTGCCAGCAGCCCGACTGATCCTTGGGAGCAGTACTTC
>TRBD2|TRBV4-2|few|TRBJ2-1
CASSRGTGTSGSGEQFF
TGTGCCAGCAGCCGAGGCACCGGGACTAGCGGGAGTGGCGAGCAGTTCTTC
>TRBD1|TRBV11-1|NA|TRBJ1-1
CASSALQGADTEAFF
TGTGCCAGCAGCGCCCTTCAGGGGGCCGATACTGAAGCTTTCTTT
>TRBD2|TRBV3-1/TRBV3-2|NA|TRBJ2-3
CASSQGRGASDTQYF
TGTGCCAGCAGCCAAGGGCGGGGGGCCTCAGATACGCAGTATTTT
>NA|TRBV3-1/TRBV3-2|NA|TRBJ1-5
CASSQVWGQGPQHF
TGTGCCAGCAGCCAAGTTTGGGGCCAGGGGCCCCAGCATTTT
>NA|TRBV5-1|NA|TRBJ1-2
CASSLDSTWTISYTF
TGCGCCAGCAGCTTGGACAGCACCTGGACTATAAGCTACACCTTC
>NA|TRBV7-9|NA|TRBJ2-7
CASSSNREPYEQYF
TGTGCCAGCAGCTCCAACCGGGAGCCCTACGAGCAGTACTTC
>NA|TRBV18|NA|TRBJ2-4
CASSPREAGNIQYF
TGTGCCAGCTCACCCCGGGAAGCGGGAAACATTCAGTACTTC
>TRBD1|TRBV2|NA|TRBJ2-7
CASRRQGLGAYEQYF
TGTGCCAGCAGAAGACAGGGATTAGGTGCCTACGAGCAGTACTTC
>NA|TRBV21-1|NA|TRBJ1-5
CASSKDLRGKGQPQHF
TGTGCCAGCAGCAAAGATCTCAGGGGAAAGGGGCAGCCCCAGCATTTT
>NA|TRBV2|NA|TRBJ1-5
CASTLTFFSNQPQHF
TGTGCCAGCACCCTGACGTTTTTTAGCAATCAGCCCCAGCATTTT
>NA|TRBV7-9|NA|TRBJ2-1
CASSPIRSPYNEQFF
TGTGCCAGCAGCCCTATCCGGAGTCCCTACAATGAGCAGTTCTTC
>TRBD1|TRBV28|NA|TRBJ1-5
CASSQTGGQPQHF
TGTGCCAGCAGTCAGACAGGGGGTCAGCCCCAGCATTTT
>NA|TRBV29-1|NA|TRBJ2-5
CSVGAKTQYF
TGCAGCGTTGGCGCAAAGACCCAGTACTTC
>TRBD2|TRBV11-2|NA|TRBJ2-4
CASSSLAGAKEYF
TGTGCCAGCAGCTCTCTAGCGGGGGCCAAAGAGTACTTC
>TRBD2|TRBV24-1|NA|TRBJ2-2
CATSDSLAGTGELFF
TGTGCCACCAGTGATTCTCTAGCGGGCACCGGGGAGCTGTTTTTT
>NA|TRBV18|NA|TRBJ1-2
CASSAGGDGYGYTF
TGTGCCAGCTCCGCGGGGGGGGACGGCTATGGCTACACCTTC
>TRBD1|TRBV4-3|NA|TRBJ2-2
CASSQDYWTGNTGELFF
TGCGCCAGCAGCCAAGATTATTGGACAGGGAACACCGGGGAGCTGTTTTTT
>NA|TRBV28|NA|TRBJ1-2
CASKTGPTIRYTF
TGTGCCAGCAAAACAGGACCCACTATTCGCTACACCTTC
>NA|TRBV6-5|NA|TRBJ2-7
CASSNLGREQYF
TGTGCCAGCAGCAACCTCGGGCGGGAGCAGTACTTC
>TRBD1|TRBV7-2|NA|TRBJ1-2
CASSKGQGAVARNYGYTF
TGTGCCAGCAGCAAGGGACAGGGGGCCGTCGCTCGTAACTATGGCTACACCTTC